The source of this T cell receptor beta chain is a study of T-cell memory formation after mild COVID-19. Overall study: Most TCR clusters belonged to a single donor.

MiXCR was run by TCRdb on the 5' RACE reads, yielding one entry per CDR3 protein. The repertoire holds 200,000 to 250,000 distinct CDR3 sequences, with just over 9.5% as singletons. This clonotype was found a few times. Sequenced material: PBMCs or a T cell subset sorted from them (not recorded which). This receptor was obtained from a man in his late teens or twenties who had mild COVID-19 (a few samples of this study predate the infection). Cell type and time point are not known.

The CDR3 DNA sequence: TGTGCCAGCAGGAAACCCGGGACTAGGGTTGACGAGCAGTACTTC. Protein: CASRKPGTRVDEQYF. The chain recombines TRBV6-5 with TRBJ2-7, with 8 bases that match TRBD2. This CDR3 contains 15 residues. Germline-derived CDR1 and CDR2 are MNHEY and SVGAGI. V lost 6 bases, J lost 5 bases, and 12 bases stayed unmatched.